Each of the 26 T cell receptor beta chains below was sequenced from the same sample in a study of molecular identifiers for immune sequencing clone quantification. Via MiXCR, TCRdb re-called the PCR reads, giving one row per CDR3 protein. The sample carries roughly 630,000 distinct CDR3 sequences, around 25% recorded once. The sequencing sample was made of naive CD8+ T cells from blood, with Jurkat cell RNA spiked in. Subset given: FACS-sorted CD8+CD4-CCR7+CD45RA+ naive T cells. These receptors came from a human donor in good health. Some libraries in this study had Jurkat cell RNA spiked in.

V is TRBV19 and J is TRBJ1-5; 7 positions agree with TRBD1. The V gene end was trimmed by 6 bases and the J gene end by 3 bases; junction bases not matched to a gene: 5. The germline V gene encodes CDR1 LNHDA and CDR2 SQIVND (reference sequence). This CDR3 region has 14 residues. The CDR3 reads CASRGDRYNQPQHF. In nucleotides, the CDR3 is TGTGCCAGTAGGGGGGACAGATACAATCAGCCCCAGCATTTT.

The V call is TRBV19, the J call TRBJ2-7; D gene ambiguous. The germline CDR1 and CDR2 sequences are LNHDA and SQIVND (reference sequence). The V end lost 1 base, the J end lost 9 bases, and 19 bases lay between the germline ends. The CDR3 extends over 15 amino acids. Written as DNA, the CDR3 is TGTGCCAGTAGTATAGTCCAGGACCCGTCTGGCGGGCAGTACTTC. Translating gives CASSIVQDPSGGQYF. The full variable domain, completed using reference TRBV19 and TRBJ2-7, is DGGITQSPKYLFRKEGQNVTLSCEQNLNHDAMYWYRQDPGQGLRLIYYSQIVNDFQKGDIAEGYSVSREKKESFPLTVTSAQKNPTAFYLCASSIVQDPSGGQYFGPGTRLTVT.

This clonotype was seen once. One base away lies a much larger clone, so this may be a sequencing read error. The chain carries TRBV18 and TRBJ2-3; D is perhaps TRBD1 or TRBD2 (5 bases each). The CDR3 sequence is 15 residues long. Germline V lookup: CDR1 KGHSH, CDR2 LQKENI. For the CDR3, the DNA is TGTGTCAGCTCATCCACCGGGGCCGGCACAGATACGCAGTATTTT. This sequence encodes CVSSSTGAGTDTQYF.

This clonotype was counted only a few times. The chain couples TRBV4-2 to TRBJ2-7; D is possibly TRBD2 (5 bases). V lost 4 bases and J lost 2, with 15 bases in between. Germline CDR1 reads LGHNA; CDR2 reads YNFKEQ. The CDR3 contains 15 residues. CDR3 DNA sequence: TGTGCCAGCAGCCCCCGCTGGGGAGAAACCTACGAGCAGTACTTC. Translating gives CASSPRWGETYEQYF.

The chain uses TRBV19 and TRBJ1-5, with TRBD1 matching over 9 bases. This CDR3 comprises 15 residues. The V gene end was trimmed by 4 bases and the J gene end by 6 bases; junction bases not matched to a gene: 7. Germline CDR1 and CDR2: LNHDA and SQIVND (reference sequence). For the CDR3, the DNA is TGTGCCAGTAGTACCGGACAGGGGAGGGGTCAGCCCCAGCATTTT. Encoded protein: CASSTGQGRGQPQHF. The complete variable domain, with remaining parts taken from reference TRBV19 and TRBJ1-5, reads DGGITQSPKYLFRKEGQNVTLSCEQNLNHDAMYWYRQDPGQGLRLIYYSQIVNDFQKGDIAEGYSVSREKKESFPLTVTSAQKNPTAFYLCASSTGQGRGQPQHFGDGTRLSIL.

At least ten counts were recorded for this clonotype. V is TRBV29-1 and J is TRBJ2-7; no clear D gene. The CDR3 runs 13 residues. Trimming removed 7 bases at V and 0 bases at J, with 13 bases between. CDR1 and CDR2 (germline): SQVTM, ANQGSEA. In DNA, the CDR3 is TGCAGCGCCCTCCGTTCTAGCTCCTACGAGCAGTACTTC. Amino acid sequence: CSALRSSSYEQYF.

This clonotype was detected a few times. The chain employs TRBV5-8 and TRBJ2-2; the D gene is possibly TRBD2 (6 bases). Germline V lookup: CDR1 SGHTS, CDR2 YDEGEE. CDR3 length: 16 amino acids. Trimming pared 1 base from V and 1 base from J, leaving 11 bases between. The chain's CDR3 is CASSLYGGLNTGELFF. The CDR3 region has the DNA TGTGCCAGCAGCTTGTATGGGGGGTTGAACACCGGGGAGCTGTTTTTT.

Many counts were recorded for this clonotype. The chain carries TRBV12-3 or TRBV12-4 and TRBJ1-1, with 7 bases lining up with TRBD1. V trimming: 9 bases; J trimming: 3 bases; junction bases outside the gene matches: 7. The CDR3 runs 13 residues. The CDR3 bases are TGTGCCAGTCAGGGGGACTTCGACACTGAAGCTTTCTTT. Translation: CASQGDFDTEAFF.

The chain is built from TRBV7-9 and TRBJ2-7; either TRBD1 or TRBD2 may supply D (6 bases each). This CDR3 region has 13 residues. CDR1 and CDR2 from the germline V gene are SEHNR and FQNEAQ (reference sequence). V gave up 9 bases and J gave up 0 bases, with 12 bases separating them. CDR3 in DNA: TGTGCCAGTGATAGGGGGGACTCCTACGAGCAGTACTTC. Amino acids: CASDRGDSYEQYF.

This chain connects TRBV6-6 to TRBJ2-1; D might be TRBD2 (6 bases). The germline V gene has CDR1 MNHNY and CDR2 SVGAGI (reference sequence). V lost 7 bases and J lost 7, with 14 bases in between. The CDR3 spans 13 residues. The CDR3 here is CASTTVGGNEQFF. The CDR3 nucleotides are TGTGCCAGCACCACCGTCGGGGGAAATGAGCAGTTCTTC.

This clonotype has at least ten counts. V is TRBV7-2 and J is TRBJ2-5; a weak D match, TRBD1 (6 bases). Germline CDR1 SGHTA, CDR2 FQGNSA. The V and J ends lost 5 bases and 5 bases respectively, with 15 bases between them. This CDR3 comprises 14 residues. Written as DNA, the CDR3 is TGTGCCAGCAGCGAAGAGCAGGGGCTTGAGACCCAGTACTTC. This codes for CASSEEQGLETQYF.

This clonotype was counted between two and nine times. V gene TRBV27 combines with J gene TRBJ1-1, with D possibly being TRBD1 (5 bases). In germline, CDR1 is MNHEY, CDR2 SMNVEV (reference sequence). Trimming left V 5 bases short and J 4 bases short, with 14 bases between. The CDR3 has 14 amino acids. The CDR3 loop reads CASSPAGTGTEAFF. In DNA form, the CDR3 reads TGTGCCAGCAGTCCCGCTGGGACCGGCACTGAAGCTTTCTTT.

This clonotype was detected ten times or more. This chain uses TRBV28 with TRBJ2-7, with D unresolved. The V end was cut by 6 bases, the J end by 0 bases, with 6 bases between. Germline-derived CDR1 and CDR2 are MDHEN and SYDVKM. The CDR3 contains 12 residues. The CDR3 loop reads CASSRISYEQYF. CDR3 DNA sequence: TGTGCCAGCAGCCGGATCTCCTACGAGCAGTACTTC.

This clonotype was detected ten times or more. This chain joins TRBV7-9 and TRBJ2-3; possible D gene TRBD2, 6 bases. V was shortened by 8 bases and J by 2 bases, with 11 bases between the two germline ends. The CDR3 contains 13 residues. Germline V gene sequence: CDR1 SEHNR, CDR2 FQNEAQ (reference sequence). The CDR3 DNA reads TGTGCCAGCGGCGGGGAGTACACAGATACGCAGTATTTT. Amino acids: CASGGEYTDTQYF.

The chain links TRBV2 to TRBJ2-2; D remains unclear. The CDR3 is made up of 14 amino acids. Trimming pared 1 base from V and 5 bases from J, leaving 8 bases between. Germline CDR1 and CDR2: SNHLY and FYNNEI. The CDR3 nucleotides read TGTGCCAGCAGTGAAGGGTTTTGGACCGGGGAGCTGTTTTTT. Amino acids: CASSEGFWTGELFF.

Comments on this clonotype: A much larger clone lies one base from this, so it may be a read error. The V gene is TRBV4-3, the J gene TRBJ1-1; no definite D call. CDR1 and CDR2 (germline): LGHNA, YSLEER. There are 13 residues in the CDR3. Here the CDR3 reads CASSQVINTGAFF. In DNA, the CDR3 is TGCGCCAGCAGCCAAGTAATAAACACTGGAGCTTTCTTT.

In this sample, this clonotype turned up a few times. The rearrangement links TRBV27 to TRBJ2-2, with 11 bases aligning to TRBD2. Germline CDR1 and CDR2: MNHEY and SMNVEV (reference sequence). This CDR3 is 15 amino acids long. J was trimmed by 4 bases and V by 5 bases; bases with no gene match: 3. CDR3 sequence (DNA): TGTGCCAGCAGTATCACTAGCGGGAGCACCGGGGAGCTGTTTTTT. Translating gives CASSITSGSTGELFF.

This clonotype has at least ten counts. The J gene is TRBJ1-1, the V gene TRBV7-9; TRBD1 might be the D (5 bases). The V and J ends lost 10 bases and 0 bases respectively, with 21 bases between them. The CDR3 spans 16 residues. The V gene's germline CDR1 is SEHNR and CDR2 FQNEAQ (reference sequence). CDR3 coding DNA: TGTGCCACCATCCGGGGGGAATTGATGTTGAACACTGAAGCTTTCTTT. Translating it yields CATIRGELMLNTEAFF.

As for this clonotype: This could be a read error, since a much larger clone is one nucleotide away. The CDR3, as DNA: TGTGCCAGCAACGCGGGGGGGTACGAGCAGTACTTC. Translating it yields CASNAGGYEQYF. The rearrangement joins TRBV5-6 to TRBJ2-7; 9 positions match TRBD2. CDR3 length: 12 amino acids. Germline CDR1 reads SGHDT; CDR2 reads YYEEEE. V shed 6 bases and J 4 bases; nucleotides not matched to a gene: 2.

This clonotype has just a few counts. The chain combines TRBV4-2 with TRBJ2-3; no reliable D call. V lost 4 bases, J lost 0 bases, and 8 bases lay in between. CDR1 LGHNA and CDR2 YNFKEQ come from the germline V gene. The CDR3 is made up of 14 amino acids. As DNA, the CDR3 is TGTGCCAGCAGCCGCGCTGAAAGCACAGATACGCAGTATTTT. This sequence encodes CASSRAESTDTQYF.

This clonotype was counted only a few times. The CDR3 nucleotides read TGTGCCAGCAATGACGGAGCAGACGGCGGGGAGCAGTACTTC. Residues: CASNDGADGGEQYF. This sequence joins TRBV12-3 or TRBV12-4 and TRBJ2-7; D perhaps matches TRBD2 (5 bases). Between the trimmed V and J ends, which lost 7 bases and 7 bases, there was a span of 20 bases. This CDR3 spans 14 amino acids.

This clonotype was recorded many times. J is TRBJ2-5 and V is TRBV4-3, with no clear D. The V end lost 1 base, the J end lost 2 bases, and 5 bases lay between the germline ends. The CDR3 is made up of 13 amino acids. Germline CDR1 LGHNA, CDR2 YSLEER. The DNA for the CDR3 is TGCGCCAGCAGCCAAGGAGAGCAAGAGACCCAGTACTTC. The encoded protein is CASSQGEQETQYF.

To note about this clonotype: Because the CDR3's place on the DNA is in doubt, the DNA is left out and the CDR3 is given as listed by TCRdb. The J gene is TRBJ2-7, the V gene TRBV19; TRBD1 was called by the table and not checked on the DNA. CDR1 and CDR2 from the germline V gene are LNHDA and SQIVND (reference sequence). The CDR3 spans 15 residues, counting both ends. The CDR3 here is CASSFGPGRYYEQYF.

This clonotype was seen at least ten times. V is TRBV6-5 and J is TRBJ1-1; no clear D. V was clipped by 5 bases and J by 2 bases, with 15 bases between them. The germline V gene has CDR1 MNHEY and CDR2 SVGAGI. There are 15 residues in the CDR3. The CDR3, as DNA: TGTGCCAGCAGTCGCTCGTGGACGGACAACACTGAAGCTTTCTTT. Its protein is CASSRSWTDNTEAFF.

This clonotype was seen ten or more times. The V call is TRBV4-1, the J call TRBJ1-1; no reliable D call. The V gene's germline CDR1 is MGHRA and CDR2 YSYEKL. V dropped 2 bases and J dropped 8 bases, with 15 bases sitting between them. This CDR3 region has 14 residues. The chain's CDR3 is CASSQYIPTGEAFF. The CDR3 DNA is TGCGCCAGCAGCCAATATATCCCCACGGGAGAAGCTTTCTTT.

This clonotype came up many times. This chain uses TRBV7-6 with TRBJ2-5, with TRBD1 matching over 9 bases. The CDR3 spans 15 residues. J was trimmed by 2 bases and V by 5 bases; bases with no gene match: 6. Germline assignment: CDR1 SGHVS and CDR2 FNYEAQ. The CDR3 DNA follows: TGTGCCAGCAGCGCCGACAGGGGGTATCAAGAGACCCAGTACTTC. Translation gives CASSADRGYQETQYF.